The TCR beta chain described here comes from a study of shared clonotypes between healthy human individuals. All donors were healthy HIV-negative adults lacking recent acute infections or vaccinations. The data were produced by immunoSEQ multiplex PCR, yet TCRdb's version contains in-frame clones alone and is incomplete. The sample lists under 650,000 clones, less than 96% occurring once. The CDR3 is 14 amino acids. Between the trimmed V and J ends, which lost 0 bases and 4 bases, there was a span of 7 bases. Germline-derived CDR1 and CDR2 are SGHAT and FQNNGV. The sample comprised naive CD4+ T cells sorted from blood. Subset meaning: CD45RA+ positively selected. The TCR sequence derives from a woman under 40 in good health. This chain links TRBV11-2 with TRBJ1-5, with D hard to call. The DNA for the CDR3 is TGTGCCAGCAGCTTAGAGGCAGTAAATCAGCCCCAGCATTTT. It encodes CASSLEAVNQPQHF.